This T cell receptor beta chain was captured by sequencing in a study of human T cells and chemical hapten exposure. About the study: The study patch tested 0.01% DPC on the upper back and read results at 6 days.

TCRdb re-derived calls from the RACE reads in MiXCR, one entry per CDR3 protein. The data contain 95,000 to 130,000 distinct CDR3 sequences, 12% of them seen just once; the ten biggest clones take up more than 1.3%. This clonotype was seen more than once but under ten times. As to time point: patch test 1, 2 weeks after DPC sensitization. Treatment specified: therapeutic diphenylcyclopropenone sensitization with weekly scalp DPC. Investigators collected blood before applying each patch test. The sequence was collected from a woman aged 45-65 years with alopecia areata. Some clones in this sample may be carry-over from other donors' samples. The specimen comprised whole blood, sampled in connection with sensitization to the hapten diphenylcyclopropenone (DPC).

The CDR3 reads CATSGEGSNTEAFF. Here the CDR3 DNA reads TGTGCCACCAGCGGGGAAGGTTCCAACACTGAAGCTTTCTTT. The rearrangement links TRBV15 to TRBJ1-1; unclear D gene. V lost 5 bases and J lost 2, with 12 bases in between. The CDR3 has 14 amino acids. The germline V gene encodes CDR1 LNHNV and CDR2 YYDKDF (reference sequence).